This T cell receptor (beta chain) is drawn from a study of graft-versus-host responses after intestinal transplantation. The CDR3 spans 15 residues. Germline V lookup: CDR1 SEHNR, CDR2 FQNEAQ (reference sequence). The ends lost 1 base at V and 5 bases at J; junction bases unmatched: 8. Graft-derived tissue was subjected to processing to liberate intraepithelial and lamina propria lymphocytes. The data were produced by immunoSEQ multiplex PCR, yet TCRdb's version contains in-frame clones alone and is incomplete. The table records thousands of clones, around 72% of them present only once. Points from the study as a whole: Declines in HvG clones occurring early post-transplant were associated with peak circulating GvH clone levels. Researchers found GvH clones in recipient marrow, and some showed up first in ileum or blood.

This clone occurred once. Its antigen is not known. Source: ileum tissue, taken 494 days after intestinal transplant. This rearrangement joins TRBV7-9 to TRBJ2-7; 7 bases map to TRBD2. This clonotype was sampled from a human patient who received an intestinal transplant, so some T cells may come from the graft donor. The CDR3 DNA reads TGTGCCAGCAGCTTAGTTGTGGGGGGGATGGACGAGCAGTACTTC. This sequence encodes CASSLVVGGMDEQYF.